Shown below are 9 T cell receptor beta chains from a single sample sequenced in a study of cytomegalovirus exposure and HLA in healthy donors. Assay used: immunoSEQ multiplex PCR; TCRdb lists only in-frame clones, some missing. The data show about 160,000 clones, around 88% seen once. Material: PBMCs. These TCRs come from a young woman in good health and CMV-seronegative.

The V gene is TRBV6-1, the J gene TRBJ1-1; D unclear. The germline V and J ends were trimmed by 2 bases and 1 base, with 8 bases remaining between them. Germline V gives CDR1 MNHNS, CDR2 SASEGT. CDR3 length equals 14 residues. The CDR3 loop is CASSEFGENTEAFF. CDR3 DNA sequence: TGTGCCAGCAGTGAATTTGGAGAGAACACTGAAGCTTTCTTT.

This rearrangement joins TRBV11-1 to TRBJ1-2; possible D gene TRBD1, 6 bases. The CDR3 has 18 amino acids. Deletions cut 4 bases from V and 4 bases from J, with 25 bases between. From germline, CDR1 is SGHAT and CDR2 FQDESV (reference sequence). The CDR3 DNA sequence: TGTGCCAGCAGCTCGAACACACGGATCCTGGACAGTGGCTATGGCTACACCTTC. Amino acids: CASSSNTRILDSGYGYTF.

V and J are TRBV7-2 and TRBJ1-1; 9 bases line up with TRBD1. In germline, CDR1 is SGHTA, CDR2 FQGNSA. V lost 5 bases and J lost 6; bases outside the gene matches: 7. This CDR3 contains 14 residues. The CDR3 sequence is CASSNRDRAAEAFF. Written as DNA, the CDR3 is TGTGCCAGCAGCAACCGGGACAGGGCGGCTGAAGCTTTCTTT.

The table lists this clone with many counts. This rearrangement joins TRBV19 to TRBJ1-6; 7 bases map to TRBD1. The germline V gene encodes CDR1 LNHDA and CDR2 SQIVND (reference sequence). The CDR3 extends over 15 amino acids. The trim removed 1 base at V and 4 bases at J, leaving 1 base unmatched. CDR3 residues: CASSIGRGYNSPLHF. CDR3 nucleotides: TGTGCCAGTAGTATAGGCAGGGGGTATAATTCACCCCTCCACTTT.

V gene TRBV19 combines with J gene TRBJ1-5; D may be TRBD1 (5 bases). The CDR3 is 12 residues long. Trimming cost V 7 bases and J 6 bases, with 10 bases left between them. Germline CDR1 is LNHDA and CDR2 is SQIVND (reference sequence). The CDR3 reads CASTPGGQPQHF. Here the CDR3 DNA reads TGTGCCAGTACCCCGGGGGGTCAGCCCCAGCATTTT.

The V gene is TRBV5-6, the J gene TRBJ1-1, with D tentatively TRBD1 (6 bases). Germline CDR1 is SGHDT and CDR2 is YYEEEE. The CDR3 is 13 amino acids. Trimming left V 1 base short and J 4 bases short, with 8 bases between. CDR3 in DNA: TGTGCCAGCAGCTTGCACAGGGCCACTGAAGCTTTCTTT. This encodes CASSLHRATEAFF.

In its sample, this clone was seen once. The J gene is TRBJ2-7, the V gene TRBV29-1, with a possible D match to TRBD2 (6 bases). This CDR3 spans 14 amino acids. Trimming shortened V by 2 bases and J by 4 bases, and 15 bases separated the two germline ends. The germline V gene encodes CDR1 SQVTM and CDR2 ANQGSEA. The CDR3 protein is CSVEIGGAIYEQYF. CDR3 nucleotides: TGCAGCGTTGAAATCGGGGGTGCCATATACGAGCAGTACTTC.

The rearrangement links TRBV2 to TRBJ2-2, with 10 bases matching TRBD2. CDR3 length equals 15 residues. The germline gives CDR1 SNHLY, CDR2 FYNNEI. V trimming: 6 bases; J trimming: 1 base; junction bases outside the gene matches: 2. Here the CDR3 reads CASRRLAGNTGELFF. The CDR3, as DNA: TGTGCCAGCAGAAGACTAGCGGGGAACACCGGGGAGCTGTTTTTT.

This clone was found once. The genes are TRBV10-2 and TRBJ1-5; D uncertain. The CDR3 has 14 amino acids. Trimming took 8 bases from V and 1 from J, leaving 12 bases between them. Germline V lookup: CDR1 WSHSY, CDR2 SAAADI. The CDR3 DNA is TGCGCCAGCGGTGGGTTTCGGAGCAATCAGCCCCAGCATTTT. This gives the protein CASGGFRSNQPQHF.